This T cell receptor (beta chain) originates from a study of blood T cell repertoires in COVID-19. Study summary: Acute and convalescent COVID-19 specimens originated in the United States, Italy and Spain. In each case, the material was cDNA or gDNA derived from T cells, B-cell-depleted T cells, or PBMCs.

The authors' processing: Estimation of nucleated cell counts was performed using reference gene primer amplification. The method was immunoSEQ multiplex PCR; TCRdb's version includes in-frame clones alone and lacks a portion of them. V, J and clone size are taken as reported in that table, and D and trimming were inferred from the DNA itself. The data contain fewer than 250,000 clones, 83% of them singletons. Germline assignment: CDR1 GTSNPN and CDR2 SVGIG (reference sequence). The CDR3 is made up of 17 amino acids. V lost 3 bases and J lost 3; bases outside the gene matches: 16. This TCR came from a woman aged 40 to 50 with active or convalescent COVID-19. Sequencing was performed on peripheral blood. The rearrangement links TRBV30 to TRBJ2-7, with TRBD1 matching 8 bases. The CDR3 DNA sequence: TGTGCCTGGAGCCCGGAGGTTTGGGACAGGACCCACTACGAGCAGTACTTC. It specifies CAWSPEVWDRTHYEQYF.